This T cell receptor (beta chain) was retrieved from a study of identical twins. Study-wide points: A lower insertion count was a feature of abundant cord blood beta clonotypes, with no such feature in memory repertoires.

To note about this clonotype: The antigen is not known.

Trimming took 3 bases from V and 7 from J; bases not matched to a gene: 16. The CDR3 runs 17 residues. Unique molecular identifiers were present on the cDNA, which also gained a universal primer site by template switching. TCRdb re-derived calls from the 5' RACE reads in MiXCR, one entry per CDR3 protein. The sample lists 1.5 million to 2 million distinct CDR3 sequences, about 31% occurring once. The V call is TRBV12-3 or TRBV12-4, the J call TRBJ2-7, with 9 positions matching TRBD2. The TCR comes from a newborn girl in good health. The sequencing input was cord blood. Here the CDR3 reads CASSFYPASGNHHEQYF. CDR3 bases: TGTGCCAGCAGTTTCTATCCGGCTAGCGGGAATCACCATGAGCAGTACTTC.